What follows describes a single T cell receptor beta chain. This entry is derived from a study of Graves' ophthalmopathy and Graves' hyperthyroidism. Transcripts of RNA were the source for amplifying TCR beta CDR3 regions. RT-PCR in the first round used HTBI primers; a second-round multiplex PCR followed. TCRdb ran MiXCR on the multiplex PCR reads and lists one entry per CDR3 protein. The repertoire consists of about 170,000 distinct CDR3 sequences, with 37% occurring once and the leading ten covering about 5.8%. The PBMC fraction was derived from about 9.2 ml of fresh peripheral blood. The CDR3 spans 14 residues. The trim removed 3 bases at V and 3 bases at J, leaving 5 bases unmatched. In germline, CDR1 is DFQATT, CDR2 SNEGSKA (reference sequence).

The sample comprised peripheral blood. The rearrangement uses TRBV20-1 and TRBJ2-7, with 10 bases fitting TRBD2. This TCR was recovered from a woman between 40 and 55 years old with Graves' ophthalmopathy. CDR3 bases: TGCAGTGCTAGGGCTAGCGGGAGAAACTACGAGCAGTACTTC. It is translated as CSARASGRNYEQYF.